Presented here are 20 T cell receptor beta chains from one specimen sequenced in a study of CD4 and CD8 cells across lung adenocarcinoma regions. TCRdb itself ran the PCR reads through MiXCR, one entry per CDR3 protein. The repertoire includes roughly 20,000 distinct CDR3 sequences, approximately 50% of them detected once, and around a quarter sits in the top ten. The sequencing sample was made of CD8+ T cells from the center of a lung tumor. The receptors were sampled from a female donor with lung adenocarcinoma. The CD4 and CD8 labels of this study may be unreliable.

This clonotype was observed many times. The chain couples TRBV24-1 to TRBJ2-4, with 10 bases identical to TRBD2. CDR3 size: 15 residues. After removal of 3 bases from V and 7 bases from J, the junction contained 5 bases not matched to a gene. Germline V CDR1 and CDR2: KGHDR, SFDVKD. The chain's CDR3 is CATSDRSSGSNIQYF. The CDR3 region has the DNA TGTGCCACCAGTGATCGGTCTAGCGGGAGCAACATTCAGTACTTC.

The rearrangement joins TRBV6-1 to TRBJ2-2; 7 bases fit TRBD2. The CDR3 consists of 14 residues. Trimming at V came to 7 bases and at J to 2 bases, leaving 4 bases not matched to a gene. Germline V gene data show CDR1 as MNHNS and CDR2 as SASEGT. CDR3 DNA sequence: TGTGCCAGCACGGAGCGGGGTAACACCGGGGAGCTGTTTTTT. Its translation is CASTERGNTGELFF.

This rearrangement joins TRBV6-1 to TRBJ1-2, with D unresolved. Germline V gives CDR1 MNHNS, CDR2 SASEGT. V lost 7 bases, J lost 4 bases, and 16 bases lay in between. There are 14 residues in the CDR3. The CDR3: CASKDSGVIYGYTF. The CDR3 DNA is TGTGCCAGCAAGGACTCAGGCGTGATCTATGGCTACACCTTC.

As to this clonotype: The junction differs from germline at one of its ends, possibly a read error. The V gene is TRBV4-1, the J gene TRBJ2-2, with a weak D call TRBD1 (6 bases). The CDR3 runs 16 residues. The V gene's germline CDR1 is MGHRA and CDR2 YSYEKL. In DNA, the CDR3 is TGCGCCAGCAGCCTCGGGGCAGGGGCGAACACCGGGGACCTGTTCTTC. Its translation is CASSLGAGANTGDLFF.

CDR3 protein: CGRGQAGGSTDTQYF. As DNA, the CDR3 is TGTGGCAGGGGGCAGGCGGGGGGCTCCACAGATACGCAGTATTTT. The chain carries TRBV6-1 and TRBJ2-3; D assignment may be TRBD1 or TRBD2 (8 bases each). This CDR3 is 15 amino acids long. CDR1 is MNHNS and CDR2 is SASEGT in the germline V gene.

This chain links TRBV10-2 with TRBJ2-3, with D perhaps TRBD2 (7 bases). The DNA end lines up better with TRBJ2-7; the J call may be wrong. Looked up from germline, CDR1 is WSHSY and CDR2 is SAAADI. CDR3 length equals 15 residues. CDR3 sequence: CARGTGGRDKDTQYF. The CDR3 bases are TGCGCCAGGGGTACGGGGGGACGGGACAAAGATACGCAGTACTTC.

Worth noting for this clonotype: A read error may account for a junction end that differs from germline. The V and J genes are TRBV27 and TRBJ2-3; the D gene could be TRBD1 or TRBD2 (6 bases each). This CDR3 is built from 15 residues. The V gene's germline CDR1 is MNHEY and CDR2 SMNVEV (reference sequence). The chain's CDR3 is CAGGPGLSDPETQYF. CDR3 DNA sequence: TGTGCCGGGGGGCCGGGACTTTCTGACCCAGAGACGCAGTATTTT.

This sequence joins TRBV6-1 and TRBJ2-1; D could derive from TRBD1 or TRBD2 (5 bases each). The closer fit of TRBJ2-5 to the DNA end suggests the J call may be wrong. This CDR3 spans 15 amino acids. Germline loops: CDR1 MNHNS, CDR2 SASEGT. The CDR3 spells CASSEANPGPETQYF. The CDR3 coding sequence is TGTGCCAGCAGTGAAGCGAACCCGGGGCCTGAGACCCAGTACTTC.

A word on this clonotype: A junction end diverges from the germline sequence, so it may reflect a read error. The V call is TRBV10-3, the J call TRBJ2-3, with a weak D call TRBD1 (6 bases). There are 14 residues in the CDR3. Germline V gene data show CDR1 as ENHRY and CDR2 as SYGVKD. In DNA, the CDR3 is TGTGCGGGCAATGGGGGCCGTGACACAGATACGCAGTATTTC. It specifies CAGNGGRDTDTQYF.

The rearrangement uses TRBV6-1 and TRBJ2-3, with 11 bases that match TRBD1. The germline gives CDR1 MNHNS, CDR2 SASEGT. V trimming: 6 bases; J trimming: 5 bases; junction bases outside the gene matches: 13. The CDR3 has 17 amino acids. CDR3 DNA sequence: TGTGCCAGCAGGGTCGGGACAGGGGGAGTGGACCAAGATACGCAGTATTTT. Protein sequence: CASRVGTGGVDQDTQYF.

There are a few counts of this clonotype. The V and J genes are TRBV7-2 and TRBJ1-2; maybe TRBD1 (6 bases). Trimming removed 2 bases from V and 8 bases from J, with 12 bases in between. Germline assignment: CDR1 SGHTA and CDR2 FQGNSA. The CDR3 has 13 residues. CDR3 loop: CASSLRQAGGYTF. The CDR3 nucleotides are TGTGCCAGCAGCTTAAGACAGGCTGGCGGCTACACCTTC. Full variable domain (missing parts from reference TRBV7-2 and TRBJ1-2): GAGVSQSPSNKVTEKGKDVELRCDPISGHTALYWYRQSLGQGLEFLIYFQGNSAPDKSGLPSDRFSAERTGGSVSTLTIQRTQQEDSAVYLCASSLRQAGGYTFGSGTRLTVV.

This clonotype appeared many times. The rearrangement joins TRBV14 to TRBJ2-5, with 7 bases matching TRBD2. The CDR3 length is 15 residues. Trimming took 2 bases from V and 5 from J; bases not matched to a gene: 8. Germline V CDR1 and CDR2: SGHDN, FVKESK. The CDR3 DNA follows: TGTGCCAGCAGCCAACGCCGCGGGAGAGAGGAGACCCAGTACTTC. This codes for CASSQRRGREETQYF.

This clonotype showed up many times. The CDR3 is CASSEALVNEQYV. CDR3 in DNA: TGTGCCAGCAGTGAAGCGCTTGTCAACGAGCAGTACGTC. V and J are TRBV6-1 and TRBJ2-1; D is unresolved. The closer fit of TRBJ2-7 to the DNA end suggests the J call may be wrong. Germline V gene data show CDR1 as MNHNS and CDR2 as SASEGT. This CDR3 comprises 13 residues.

This clonotype occurred a few times. This CDR3 is missing its conserved last phenylalanine or tryptophan, likely due to a read error. The chain couples TRBV6-2 or TRBV6-3 to TRBJ2-1; 8 bases are shared with TRBD2. The assigned J gene may be wrong: the sequence end matches TRBJ2-7 better. The CDR3 covers 12 residues. The germline V gene encodes CDR1 MNHEY and CDR2 SVGEGT. The CDR3 sequence: CASSPGTSLQYV. The CDR3 nucleotides read TGTGCCAGCAGCCCTGGGACTAGTTTGCAGTACGTC.

This clonotype was recorded many times. The V and J genes are TRBV6-4 and TRBJ1-6; unclear D gene. The V and J ends lost 6 bases and 5 bases respectively, with 11 bases between them. CDR3 length: 14 residues. Germline lookup yields CDR1 MRHNA and CDR2 SNTAGT. CDR3 nucleotides: TGTGCCAGCAGCGGCGACGGAGATAATTCACCCCTCCACTTT. This gives the protein CASSGDGDNSPLHF.

This clonotype was detected many times. The V gene is TRBV11-2, the J gene TRBJ2-1; the D is unclear. Trimming took 0 bases from V and 8 from J, leaving 11 bases between them. The germline CDR1 and CDR2 sequences are SGHAT and FQNNGV. There are 14 residues in the CDR3. The CDR3, as DNA: TGTGCCAGCAGCTTAGATCGCTGGTCAGATGAGCAGTTCTTC. Its protein product is CASSLDRWSDEQFF.

The rearrangement joins TRBV29-1 to TRBJ2-3; D is possibly TRBD1 (7 bases). The CDR3 runs to 15 residues. V shed 4 bases and J shed 5 bases, with 19 bases lying between them. The germline V gene encodes CDR1 SQVTM and CDR2 ANQGSEA. CDR3 region: CSVARGQSGGDTQYF. CDR3 DNA sequence: TGCAGCGTTGCACGGGGACAGTCCGGGGGAGATACGCAGTATTTT.

As to this clonotype: Mismatch with germline at one junction end may stem from a read error. This chain joins TRBV6-1 and TRBJ2-1, with D hard to call. The germline V gene encodes CDR1 MNHNS and CDR2 SASEGT. This CDR3 is 14 amino acids long. The CDR3 DNA is TGTGCCAGCGATAGACGAGGATGGGAAGAGACGCAGTATTTC. Translation: CASDRRGWEETQYF.

This chain links TRBV6-5 with TRBJ2-1; either TRBD1 or TRBD2 may fit D (5 bases each). The CDR3 contains 14 residues. Looked up from germline, CDR1 is MNHEY and CDR2 is SVGAGI. Trimming took 2 bases from V and 12 from J, leaving 17 bases between them. This chain's CDR3 is CASSYDVSAGAQFF. The CDR3 bases are TGTGCCAGCAGTTACGATGTCAGCGCCGGGGCGCAGTTCTTC.

This clonotype has more than one count but fewer than ten. The rearrangement uses TRBV6-5 and TRBJ2-3, with D unclear. There are 14 residues in the CDR3. Germline V CDR1 and CDR2: MNHEY, SVGAGI. Trimming removed 6 bases from V and 0 bases from J, with 10 bases in between. The CDR3 DNA reads as TGTGCCAGCAGGCAACAGATTAGCACAGATACGCAGTATTTT. Translation gives CASRQQISTDTQYF.